Below, 22 T cell receptor beta chains from the same sample are listed, as sequenced in a study of T cells in Graves' hyperthyroidism and ophthalmopathy. TCR beta CDR3 region amplification was performed from RNA transcripts. In the first-round RT-PCR of the TCR CDR3, the HTBI primer set was used. TCRdb passed the multiplex PCR reads through MiXCR, listing each CDR3 protein once. This table holds roughly 530,000 distinct CDR3 sequences, 17% found once. Source material: blood. These TCRs come from a woman aged 18-30 years with Graves' ophthalmopathy.

The DNA for the CDR3 is TGCAGTGCTAGACACTTGTACTCCTACGAGCAGTACTTC. Protein sequence: CSARHLYSYEQYF. V is TRBV20-1 and J is TRBJ2-7; D is undetermined. The germline V gene has CDR1 DFQATT and CDR2 SNEGSKA (reference sequence). Trimming took off 2 bases at V and 0 bases at J, with 8 bases between the two ends. This CDR3 has 13 amino acids.

Concerning this clonotype itself: It may be a read error: a sequence one base away is much more abundant. Since the CDR3 does not end with the conserved phenylalanine or tryptophan, this likely comes from a read error. The chain uses TRBV28 and TRBJ1-4; D is undetermined. Germline V gives CDR1 MDHEN, CDR2 SYDVKM. V dropped 3 bases and J dropped 5 bases, with 10 bases sitting between them. CDR3 length: 14 amino acids. The DNA for the CDR3 is TGTGCCAGCAGTTTGCGGGCCGAGAATGAAAAACTGTTTCTT. It yields the protein CASSLRAENEKLFL.

This clonotype was observed many times. This chain links TRBV20-1 with TRBJ2-7; the match to TRBD1 covers 7 bases. Per the germline V gene, CDR1 is DFQATT and CDR2 is SNEGSKA (reference sequence). V shed 2 bases, J shed 2 bases, and the junction held 12 bases outside the gene matches. The CDR3 totals 16 residues. CDR3: CSARYTTGTVAYEQYF. The CDR3 coding sequence is TGCAGTGCTAGATATACTACCGGGACAGTTGCCTACGAGCAGTACTTC.

In this sample, this clonotype turned up a few times. CDR3 bases: TGTGCCAGCAGCCCCTGGACAGGGCGGGCTGGAAACACCATATATTTT. Its protein product is CASSPWTGRAGNTIYF. J is TRBJ1-3 and V is TRBV7-2, with TRBD1 matching 8 bases. This CDR3 has 16 amino acids. The trim removed 5 bases at V and 2 bases at J, leaving 8 bases unmatched. CDR1 is SGHTA, CDR2 FQGNSA, per germline.

This clonotype was seen at least ten times. This chain joins TRBV5-1 and TRBJ2-1; TRBD1 aligns across 9 bases. V was pared by 6 bases and J by 4 bases, with 8 bases of the junction left unmatched. CDR3 length equals 15 residues. The germline CDR1 and CDR2 sequences are SGHRS and YFSETQ. The CDR3 DNA is TGCGCCAGCACTATTACAGGGGGCAAATACAATGAGCAGTTCTTC. It is translated as CASTITGGKYNEQFF.

The rearrangement uses TRBV6-1 and TRBJ2-2; D unclear. Looked up from germline, CDR1 is MNHNS and CDR2 is SASEGT. The CDR3 extends over 13 amino acids. Trimming stripped 2 bases from V and 7 bases from J, with 8 bases between. Written as DNA, the CDR3 is TGTGCCAGCAGTGAACAGAGAGGCGGGGAGCTGTTTTTT. As protein: CASSEQRGGELFF.

In its sample, this clonotype was seen once. A much larger clone lies one base from this, so it may be a read error. The chain combines TRBV27 with TRBJ2-7; 10 bases are shared with TRBD1. This CDR3 region has 14 residues. CDR1 and CDR2 (germline): MNHEY, SMNVEV (reference sequence). J gave up 5 bases and V 4 bases, and 5 bases lay outside the gene matches. The CDR3 sequence: CASSSATGGDEQYF. The CDR3 DNA reads TGTGCCAGCAGTTCCGCGACAGGGGGCGACGAGCAGTACTTC.

This clonotype showed up many times. This rearrangement joins TRBV7-2 to TRBJ2-2; TRBD2 aligns across 9 bases. The V gene's germline CDR1 is SGHTA and CDR2 FQGNSA. The CDR3 is 14 residues long. V was pared by 6 bases and J by 3 bases, with 2 bases of the junction left unmatched. The CDR3 region is CASRRTSDTGELFF. The CDR3 DNA reads TGTGCCAGCAGACGGACTAGCGACACCGGGGAGCTGTTTTTT.

A few counts support this clonotype. V gene TRBV19 combines with J gene TRBJ1-4; D remains ambiguous. The CDR3 is 14 amino acids. CDR1 is LNHDA, CDR2 SQIVND, per germline (reference sequence). V dropped 7 bases and J dropped 0 bases, with 9 bases sitting between them. CDR3 loop: CASKFASTNEKLFF. As DNA, the CDR3 is TGTGCCAGTAAATTCGCATCAACTAATGAAAAACTGTTTTTT.

The rearrangement uses TRBV7-6 and TRBJ2-5, with TRBD2 matching over 12 bases. CDR1 and CDR2 (germline): SGHVS, FNYEAQ. Losses at the gene ends were 5 bases for V and 5 bases for J; bases not matched to a gene: 12. The CDR3 loop spans 17 amino acids. CDR3 DNA: TGTGCCAGCAGCCCACTAGCGGGGGGCCCACATCAGGAGACCCAGTACTTC. Encoded protein: CASSPLAGGPHQETQYF.

For this clonotype: This sequence may be a read error, since a much larger clone differs from it by one base. This chain joins TRBV5-1 and TRBJ1-1; D call uncertain. Germline V gives CDR1 SGHRS, CDR2 YFSETQ. The CDR3 runs 14 residues. CDR3 nucleotide sequence: TGCGACAGCAGCTTGGGGAAAATGAACACTGAAGCTTTCTTT. This translates into CDSSLGKMNTEAFF. Combining the CDR3 with reference TRBV5-1 and TRBJ1-1 gives the whole variable domain KAGVTQTPRYLIKTRGQQVTLSCSPISGHRSVSWYQQTPGQGLQFLFEYFSETQRNKGNFPGRFSGRQFSNSRSEMNVSTLELGDSALYLCDSSLGKMNTEAFFGQGTRLTVV.

There are a few counts of this clonotype. The V and J genes are TRBV24-1 and TRBJ1-2, with D uncertain. This CDR3 region has 14 residues. The germline V and J ends were trimmed by 1 base and 6 bases, with 11 bases remaining between them. Germline V gives CDR1 KGHDR, CDR2 SFDVKD. The chain's CDR3 is CATSDFRTRNGYTF. DNA for the CDR3: TGTGCCACCAGTGATTTTAGGACCCGCAATGGCTACACCTTC.

The CDR3 coding sequence is TGTGCCAGCAGTTGGACGGAAAACATTCAGTACTTC. Amino acid sequence: CASSWTENIQYF. The V gene is TRBV6-2 or TRBV6-3, the J gene TRBJ2-4; unclear D gene. The V and J ends lost 4 bases and 5 bases respectively, with 6 bases between them. CDR1 and CDR2 from the germline V gene are MNHEY and SVGEGT. The CDR3 has 12 residues.

This clonotype was detected ten times or more. J is TRBJ1-1 and V is TRBV5-1; weak D call: TRBD1 (6 bases). This CDR3 region has 14 residues. Germline-derived CDR1 and CDR2 are SGHRS and YFSETQ. The V gene lost 5 bases and the J gene lost 3 bases, with 14 bases spanning the gap. The CDR3 region has the DNA TGCGCCAGCAGTTCTAGCAACAGGGACACTGAAGCTTTCTTT. Protein sequence: CASSSSNRDTEAFF.

This clonotype was observed at least ten times. V usage is TRBV2 and J usage is TRBJ1-2; D gene ambiguous. V was clipped by 3 bases and J by 3 bases, with 8 bases between them. CDR3 length: 13 residues. Germline V gives CDR1 SNHLY, CDR2 FYNNEI. CDR3 amino acids: CASSEQDYYGYTF. CDR3 nucleotide sequence: TGTGCCAGCAGTGAGCAGGATTACTATGGCTACACCTTC.

This clonotype was picked up one time. One base away lies a much larger clone, so this may be a sequencing read error. The CDR3 DNA is TGTGTCAGCAGTTTATTACCCCTCCGGACAGGAGACAGGGAAGCTTTCTTT. It codes for CVSSLLPLRTGDREAFF. The chain is built from TRBV27 and TRBJ1-1, with 7 nucleotides matching TRBD1. In germline, CDR1 is MNHEY, CDR2 SMNVEV (reference sequence). CDR3 size: 17 residues.

This clonotype was seen at least ten times. The genes are TRBV27 and TRBJ2-1, with 10 bases lining up with TRBD1. The CDR3 is 14 residues long. Germline-derived CDR1 and CDR2 are MNHEY and SMNVEV (reference sequence). The V gene end was trimmed by 7 bases and the J gene end by 8 bases; junction bases not matched to a gene: 8. The CDR3 loop reads CASTVTGGSYEQFF. CDR3 sequence (DNA): TGTGCCAGCACCGTGACAGGGGGCTCTTATGAGCAGTTCTTC.

This clonotype was counted between two and nine times. V usage is TRBV12-3 or TRBV12-4 and J usage is TRBJ2-5; 9 nucleotides line up with TRBD2. The CDR3 runs 14 residues. V shed 3 bases and J 5 bases; nucleotides not matched to a gene: 4. DNA of the CDR3: TGTGCCAGCAGTTTCGGCGGGAGGGTCGAGACCCAGTACTTC. This translates into CASSFGGRVETQYF.

This clonotype was detected many times. J is TRBJ1-1 and V is TRBV30; D uncertain. The V end was cut by 2 bases, the J end by 1 base, with 8 bases between. This CDR3 region has 13 residues. Per the germline V gene, CDR1 is GTSNPN and CDR2 is SVGIG (reference sequence). The CDR3 coding sequence is TGTGCCTGGAGTACGAGGGAGAACACTGAAGCTTTCTTT. As protein: CAWSTRENTEAFF.

This clonotype has at least ten counts. The chain couples TRBV6-2 or TRBV6-3 to TRBJ2-1; 11 nucleotides line up with TRBD2. Germline V gene sequence: CDR1 MNHEY, CDR2 SVGEGT. This CDR3 comprises 15 residues. Trimming at V came to 6 bases and at J to 4 bases, leaving 5 bases not matched to a gene. The CDR3: CASSRGTSGYNEQFF. CDR3 DNA sequence: TGTGCCAGCAGCAGGGGGACTAGCGGATACAATGAGCAGTTCTTC.

The V call is TRBV6-1, the J call TRBJ1-2, with 7 nucleotides matching TRBD1. Trimming removed 3 bases from V and 4 bases from J; junction bases left unmatched: 2. Looked up from germline, CDR1 is MNHNS and CDR2 is SASEGT. The CDR3 runs 13 residues. The CDR3 nucleotides are TGTGCCAGCAGTGAGGACAGGACCTATGGCTACACCTTC. It codes for CASSEDRTYGYTF.

This clonotype was seen repeatedly, ten times or more. The CDR3 loop is CAWSVLVNGYTF. DNA of the CDR3: TGTGCCTGGAGTGTACTCGTGAATGGCTACACCTTC. This rearrangement joins TRBV30 to TRBJ1-2; D not resolved. CDR3 size: 12 residues. Germline V gene sequence: CDR1 GTSNPN, CDR2 SVGIG (reference sequence). Between the trimmed V and J ends, which lost 0 bases and 6 bases, there was a span of 8 bases.